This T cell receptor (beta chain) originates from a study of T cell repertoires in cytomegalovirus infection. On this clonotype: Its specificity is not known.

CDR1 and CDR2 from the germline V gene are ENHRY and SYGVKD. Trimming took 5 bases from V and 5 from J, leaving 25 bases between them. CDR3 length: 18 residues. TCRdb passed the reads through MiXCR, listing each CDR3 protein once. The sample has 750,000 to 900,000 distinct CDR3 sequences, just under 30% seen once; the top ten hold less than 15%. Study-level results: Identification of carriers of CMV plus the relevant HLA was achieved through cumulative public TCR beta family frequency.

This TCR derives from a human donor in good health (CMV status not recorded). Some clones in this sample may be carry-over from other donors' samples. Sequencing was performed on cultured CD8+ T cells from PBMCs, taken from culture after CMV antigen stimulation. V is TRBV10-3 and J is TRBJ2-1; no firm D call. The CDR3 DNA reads TGTGCCATCAGTACCCCAGGCGAACGGACCAAGCAGAACAATGAGCAGTTCTTC. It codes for CAISTPGERTKQNNEQFF.